The T cell receptor beta chain described here comes from a study of T cell responses to AZD1222 COVID-19 vaccine. Note on this clone: The target antigen is unknown.

Regarding the study as a whole: White British people made up most donors, females outnumbered males, and clonal diversity was possibly underestimated.

The CDR3 runs 17 residues. Germline V gene sequence: CDR1 MGHRA, CDR2 YSYEKL. V was shortened by 3 bases and J by 0 bases, with 18 bases between the two germline ends. The data were produced by immunoSEQ multiplex PCR, yet TCRdb's version contains in-frame clones alone and is incomplete. The sample shows tens of thousands of clones, 80% to 90% of them seen only once. This rearrangement joins TRBV4-1 to TRBJ2-7; tentative D call: TRBD2 (6 bases). The sample here was peripheral blood, taken on day 0 of AZD1222 vaccination. The clonotype comes from an adult in good health. The CDR3 is CASSQYAGTASSYEQYF. DNA for the CDR3: TGCGCCAGCAGCCAGTATGCCGGGACTGCAAGCTCCTACGAGCAGTACTTC.